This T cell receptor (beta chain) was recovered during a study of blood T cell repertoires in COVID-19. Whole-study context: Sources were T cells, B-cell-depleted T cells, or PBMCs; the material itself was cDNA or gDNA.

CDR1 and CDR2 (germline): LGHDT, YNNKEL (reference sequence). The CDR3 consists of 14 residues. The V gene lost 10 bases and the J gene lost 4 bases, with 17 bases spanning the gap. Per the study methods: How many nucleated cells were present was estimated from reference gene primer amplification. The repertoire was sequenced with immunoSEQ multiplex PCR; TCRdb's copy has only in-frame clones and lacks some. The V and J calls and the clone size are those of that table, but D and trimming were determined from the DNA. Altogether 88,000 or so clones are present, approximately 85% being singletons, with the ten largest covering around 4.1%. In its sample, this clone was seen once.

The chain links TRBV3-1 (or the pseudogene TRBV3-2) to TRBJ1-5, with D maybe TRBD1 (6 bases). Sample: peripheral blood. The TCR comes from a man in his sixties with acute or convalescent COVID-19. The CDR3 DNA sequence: TGTGCCACCGCACAGGGAAGGGCAAATCAGCCCCAGCATTTT. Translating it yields CATAQGRANQPQHF.